The clone carrying this T cell receptor (beta chain) showed up just a few times. These data originate in a study of blood T cell repertoires in COVID-19. About the study: From the United States, Italy and Spain came samples of acute and convalescent COVID-19. Sources were T cells, B-cell-depleted T cells, or PBMCs; the material itself was cDNA or gDNA.

Clones were read by immunoSEQ multiplex PCR, and TCRdb kept only the in-frame ones, dropping some. The data hold about 180,000 clones, with approximately 90% observed a single time. The CDR3 consists of 14 residues. V lost 5 bases to trimming and J lost 3 bases, with 11 bases between them. Looked up from germline, CDR1 is SNHLY and CDR2 is FYNNEI. The sequence derives from a man between 18 and 29 years old who had recovered from COVID-19. The genes are TRBV2 and TRBJ2-1; tentative D call: TRBD2 (5 bases). The sequenced sample was peripheral blood. Here the CDR3 DNA reads TGTGCCAGCAGTCAAACTAGTATCTACAATGAGCAGTTCTTC. Translated, it gives CASSQTSIYNEQFF.